Presented here are 24 T cell receptor beta chains from one specimen sequenced in a study of CXCR3-negative and CXCR3-positive naive CD8 T cells (dated 2019 in TCRdb). Broad study findings and their caveats: Compared with CXCR3-negative naive cells, CXCR3-positive naive cells had TRB CDR3s with higher hydrophobicity (lower Kidera factor 4), lower energy, and higher strength and volume indices.

Sequencing used a NextSeq 550. The Human TCR Profiling Kit (MiLaboratory) was used to prepare UMI-labeled 5' RACE TRB cDNA libraries. The reads underwent TCRdb reprocessing, giving one record for each CDR3 protein sequence and no DNA. This sample's table contains roughly 93,000 distinct CDR3 sequences. The top ten hold approximately 0.99% of the sample. Antigens of these TCRs are unknown. Sample: naive CXCR3+ CD8+ T cells from blood. Taken with the paper, the label for cell subset or site translates to: CD45RO-CCR7+CD27+CD95- naive CD8+ T cells expressing CXCR3 (TNR3+). The receptors here all came from a human donor in good health. Some clones in this sample may be carry-over from other donors' samples.

The chain carries TRBV27 and TRBJ1-1; there is no DNA to check the TCRdb D call of TRBD1. Germline CDR1 is MNHEY and CDR2 is SMNVEV (reference sequence). The CDR3 has 14 residues. CDR3 sequence reads: CASSWGRGITEAFF.

This chain joins TRBV12-3 or TRBV12-4 and TRBJ2-7; the TCRdb D gene call, TRBD2, has no DNA to confirm it. The length of the CDR3 is 18 residues. The CDR3 sequence: CASSLSVLGTESSYEQYF.

The chain joins TRBV20-1 to TRBJ1-3. Germline V gives CDR1 DFQATT, CDR2 SNEGSKA (reference sequence). The CDR3 sequence is 15 residues long. This CDR3 reads CSVLQVQNSGNTIYF.

The chain joins TRBV9 to TRBJ2-1. The V gene's germline CDR1 is SGDLS and CDR2 YYNGEE. The CDR3 has 12 amino acids. The chain's CDR3 is CASSDSYNEQFF.

This sequence joins TRBV28 and TRBJ1-5. Germline CDR1 is MDHEN and CDR2 is SYDVKM. The CDR3 totals 12 residues. CDR3 in amino acids: CASTNPNQPQHF.

This chain connects TRBV20-1 to TRBJ2-1; TCRdb designates TRBD2, a call that cannot be tested without DNA. CDR3 length equals 16 residues. Germline assignment: CDR1 DFQATT and CDR2 SNEGSKA (reference sequence). The CDR3: CSARDGGGENYNEQFF.

The CDR3 loop reads CASSSFKGWYEQYF. The chain uses TRBV7-2 and TRBJ2-7; lacking DNA, the TRBD1 call made by TCRdb goes unchecked. This CDR3 comprises 14 residues. Germline V lookup: CDR1 SGHTA, CDR2 FQGNSA.

This chain joins TRBV6-4 and TRBJ1-2. The germline V gene has CDR1 MRHNA and CDR2 SNTAGT. This CDR3 region has 13 residues. CDR3 sequence reads: CASSDSSSEGYTF.

This chain connects TRBV12-3 or TRBV12-4 to TRBJ2-1; TCRdb designates TRBD1, a call that cannot be tested without DNA. This CDR3 has 15 residues. This CDR3 is CASNAQGSSYNEQFF.

V is TRBV4-3 and J is TRBJ2-7; TCRdb indicates TRBD1, and absent DNA this call remains unverified. CDR1 LGHNA and CDR2 YSLEER come from the germline V gene. There are 16 residues in the CDR3. The CDR3 reads CASSQDPGQGSYEQYF.

The V and J genes are TRBV5-1 and TRBJ1-5; TCRdb reports TRBD1, a call that lacks DNA to check it against. The CDR3 consists of 16 residues. CDR1 and CDR2 from the germline V gene are SGHRS and YFSETQ. The CDR3 sequence: CASSLDGRDRTQPQHF.

The V gene is TRBV10-3, the J gene TRBJ2-1. The CDR3 is 18 amino acids. Germline loops: CDR1 ENHRY, CDR2 SYGVKD. This CDR3 is CAISDLSDGDRRDNEQFF.

The V call is TRBV27, the J call TRBJ2-5. The CDR3 extends over 15 amino acids. Per the germline V gene, CDR1 is MNHEY and CDR2 is SMNVEV (reference sequence). CDR3 residues: CASSFWGAVRETQYF.

CDR3 protein: CASSLTGSFSNQPQHF. V is TRBV5-1 and J is TRBJ1-5; TCRdb proposes TRBD1, but this gene call is untestable without DNA. In germline, CDR1 is SGHRS, CDR2 YFSETQ. The CDR3 is 16 amino acids.

J is TRBJ2-7 and V is TRBV6-2 or TRBV6-3. This CDR3 region has 15 residues. From germline, CDR1 is MNHEY and CDR2 SVGEGT. The CDR3: CASSYASWTPYEQYF.

This chain joins TRBV14 and TRBJ2-5; TCRdb lists TRBD1, though no DNA is available to test this call. The V gene's germline CDR1 is SGHDN and CDR2 FVKESK. This CDR3 spans 16 amino acids. This CDR3 is CASSQDQPGYQETQYF.

The rearrangement joins TRBV7-9 to TRBJ2-7; the D call from TCRdb, TRBD1, cannot be confirmed without DNA. Germline V gene sequence: CDR1 SEHNR, CDR2 FQNEAQ (reference sequence). The CDR3 spans 14 residues. The CDR3 reads CASSPPGASYEQYF.

J is TRBJ2-1 and V is TRBV5-1; TCRdb's D gene call, TRBD2, goes unchecked for lack of DNA. Germline CDR1 is SGHRS and CDR2 is YFSETQ. This CDR3 region has 15 residues. The CDR3 region is CASSTGTSWGDEQFF.

The V call is TRBV29-1, the J call TRBJ2-7; lacking DNA, the TRBD1 call made by TCRdb goes unchecked. CDR3 size: 15 residues. Per germline, CDR1 SQVTM and CDR2 ANQGSEA. CDR3 sequence reads: CSVDTLRDRGYEQYF.

The chain is built from TRBV27 and TRBJ2-3; TCRdb proposes TRBD2, but this gene call is untestable without DNA. Germline V gives CDR1 MNHEY, CDR2 SMNVEV (reference sequence). The CDR3 is 18 amino acids. CDR3 amino acids: CASSLSASGGFLGDTQYF.

V usage is TRBV12-3 or TRBV12-4 and J usage is TRBJ2-2; TCRdb's assignment of TRBD1 cannot be checked, as there is no DNA. This CDR3 comprises 19 residues. CDR3 amino acids: CASSFGGQGANEQHRELFF.

The V gene is TRBV6-6, the J gene TRBJ1-2. Germline values: CDR1 MNHNY, CDR2 SVGAGI (reference sequence). The CDR3 sequence is 13 residues long. The CDR3: CASSYAGSDGYTF.

The CDR3 protein is CASCQKGTVNTEAFF. The chain joins TRBV14 to TRBJ1-1; TCRdb outputs TRBD1, but without DNA this stays unchecked. In germline, CDR1 is SGHDN, CDR2 FVKESK. The CDR3 has 15 amino acids.

This chain uses TRBV7-9 with TRBJ2-1; TCRdb proposes TRBD2, but this gene call is untestable without DNA. CDR1 and CDR2 (germline): SEHNR, FQNEAQ (reference sequence). The CDR3 sequence is 13 residues long. The CDR3 loop reads CASGAGGPSEQFF.